This record covers a single T cell receptor (beta chain). This entry belongs to a study of shared clonotypes between healthy human individuals. The germline V gene encodes CDR1 SGHKS and CDR2 YYEKEE (reference sequence). The CDR3 extends over 14 amino acids. V was clipped by 3 bases and J by 3 bases, with 13 bases between them. Sequencing used immunoSEQ multiplex PCR; TCRdb keeps in-frame clones, though not all of them. The sample lists around 2.5 million clones; approximately 93% were seen once. Material: naive CD4+ T cells from PBMCs. The subset was: CD45RA+ positively selected. The chain uses TRBV5-5 and TRBJ2-7; the D gene is possibly TRBD1 (5 bases). The receptor was derived from a man in his late teens or twenties in good health. Some clones in this sample may be carry-over from other donors' samples. CDR3 in DNA: TGTGCCAGCAGCTCACAGGATCTGAACTACGAGCAGTACTTC. Residues: CASSSQDLNYEQYF.